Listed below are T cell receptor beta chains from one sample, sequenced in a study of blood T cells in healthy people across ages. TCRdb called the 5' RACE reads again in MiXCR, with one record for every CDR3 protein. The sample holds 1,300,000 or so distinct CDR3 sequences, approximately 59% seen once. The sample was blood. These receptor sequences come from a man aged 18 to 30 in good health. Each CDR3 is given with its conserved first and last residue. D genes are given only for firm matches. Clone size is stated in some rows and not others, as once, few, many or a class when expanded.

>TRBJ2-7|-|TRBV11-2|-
TGTGCCAGCAGCTTATGTTCCTTGGCAGCACCCTACGAGCAGTACTTC
CASSLCSLAAPYEQYF
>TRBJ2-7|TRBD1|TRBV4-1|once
TGCGCCAGCAGCCAACAAACACAGGGGCACGAGCAGTACTTC
CASSQQTQGHEQYF
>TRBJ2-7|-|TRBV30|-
TGTGCCTGGAATCGACGAGGGTCCTACGAGCAGTACTTC
CAWNRRGSYEQYF
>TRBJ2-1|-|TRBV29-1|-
TGCAGCGTTGACTTAGCAGCCAGCTCCTACAATGAGCAGCTCTTC
CSVDLAASSYNEQLF
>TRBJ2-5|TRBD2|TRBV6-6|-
TGTGCCAGCAGTTACTCCGGCGGGAGTGGGCAAGAGACCCAGTACTTC
CASSYSGGSGQETQYF
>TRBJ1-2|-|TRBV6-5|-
TGTGCCAACAGCCTGCGCCCAGGGGACGGCTACACCTTC
CANSLRPGDGYTF
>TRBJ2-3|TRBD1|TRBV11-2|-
TGTGCCAGCAGGTCCGGGACAGAACGCACAGATACGCAGTATTTT
CASRSGTERTDTQYF
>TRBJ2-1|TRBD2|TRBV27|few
TGTGCCAGCAGTCAGAGCGGGAATCTATACAATGAGCAGTTCTTC
CASSQSGNLYNEQFF
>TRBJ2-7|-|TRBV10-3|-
TGTGCCATCAGTGACGGTGGGAATAACTCCGACGAGCAGTACTTC
CAISDGGNNSDEQYF
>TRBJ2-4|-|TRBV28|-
TGTGCCAGCAGTTCCGGGGAGGCCGAGGAGCAGTACTTC
CASSSGEAEEQYF
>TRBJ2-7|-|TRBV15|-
TGTGCCACCAGCAGAAAAACCTACTACGAGCAGTACTTC
CATSRKTYYEQYF
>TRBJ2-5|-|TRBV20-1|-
TGCAGTGCTAGAGGGTCGGCTTACAATGAGCAGTACTTC
CSARGSAYNEQYF
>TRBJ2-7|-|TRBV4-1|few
TGCGCCAGCAGCCCGATGAGGGGGATTTACGAGCAGTACTTC
CASSPMRGIYEQYF
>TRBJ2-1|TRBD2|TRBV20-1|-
TGCAGTGCCCCCCGGGTGGGGGGGGATGAGCAGTTCTTC
CSAPRVGGDEQFF
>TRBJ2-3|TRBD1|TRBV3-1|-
TGTGCCAGCAGCCAAGTTTTCGAGGGGGCCTCCACAGATACGCAGTATTTT
CASSQVFEGASTDTQYF
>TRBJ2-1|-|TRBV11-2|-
TGTGCCAGCAGCTTAGGCGGGACGGGGAATCGCAATGAGCAGTTCTTC
CASSLGGTGNRNEQFF
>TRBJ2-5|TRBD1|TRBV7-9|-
TGTGCCAGCAGCCGTCCAGGGACAGGGGAGACCCAGTACTTC
CASSRPGTGETQYF
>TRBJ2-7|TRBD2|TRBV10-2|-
TGCGCCAGCAGTGGGTCGAAAGTGGGAGGGCGCTACGAGCAGTACTTC
CASSGSKVGGRYEQYF
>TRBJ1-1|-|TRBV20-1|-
TGCAGTGTCGCGTCTCTGACCGGGGGCACTGAAGCTTTCTTT
CSVASLTGGTEAFF
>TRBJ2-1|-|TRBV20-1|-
TGCAGTGCTATGGCCATCGGGTTTAGCGATGAGCAGTTCTTC
CSAMAIGFSDEQFF
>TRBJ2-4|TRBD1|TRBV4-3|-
TGCGCCAGCAGCCGGGGGAGACAGGGGCTAGCCAAAAACATTCAGTACTTC
CASSRGRQGLAKNIQYF
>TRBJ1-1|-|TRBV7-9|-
TGTGCCAGCAGCCCCAATCCCATGAACACTGAAGCTTTCTTT
CASSPNPMNTEAFF
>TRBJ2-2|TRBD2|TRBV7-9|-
TGTGCCAGCAGCTTAGAGGTTTGGGAGGGCCCTCGCACCGGGGAGCTGTTTTTT
CASSLEVWEGPRTGELFF
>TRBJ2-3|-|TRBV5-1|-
TGCGCCAGCAGCCGCGTATCTGGATCCACAGATACGCAGTATTTT
CASSRVSGSTDTQYF
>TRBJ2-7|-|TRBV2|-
TGTGCCAGCACCCGGGGGAACAGTAACTACGAGCAGTACTTC
CASTRGNSNYEQYF
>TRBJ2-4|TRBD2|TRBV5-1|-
TGCGCCAGCAGCTTGGGACTAGCGGGAGTGACCAAAAACATTCAGTACTTC
CASSLGLAGVTKNIQYF
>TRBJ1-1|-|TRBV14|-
TGTGCCAGCAGCGAAGGCGGAGAAGGGGGCACTGAAGCTTTCTTT
CASSEGGEGGTEAFF
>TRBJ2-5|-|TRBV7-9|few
TGTGCCAGCAGCTATATGCCTCGAGGAGATTACCAAGAGACCCAGTACTTC
CASSYMPRGDYQETQYF
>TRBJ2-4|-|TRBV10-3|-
TGTGCCATCAGTGAGGGATACGGGCAGTACTTC
CAISEGYGQYF
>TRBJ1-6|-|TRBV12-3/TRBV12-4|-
TGTGCCAGCAGTTTAGTGGTTGCCGGGGACTATAATTCACCCCTCCACTTT
CASSLVVAGDYNSPLHF
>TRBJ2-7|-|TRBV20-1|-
TGCAGTGCTTTGCGCCCCTCCTTTGTTGCCGAGCAGTACTTC
CSALRPSFVAEQYF
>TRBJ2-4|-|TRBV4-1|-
TGCGCCAGCAGCAAGCTACAGGGAGGCAAAAACATTCAGTACTTC
CASSKLQGGKNIQYF
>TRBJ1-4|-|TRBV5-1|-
TGCGCCAGCAGCTTGGCGGGAGGGGACGCGGCTGAAAAACTGTTTTTT
CASSLAGGDAAEKLFF
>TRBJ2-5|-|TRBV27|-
TGTGCCAGCCGGTCAGCGGAAGAGACCCAGTACTTC
CASRSAEETQYF
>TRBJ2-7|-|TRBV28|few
TGTGCCAGCAGCCTTACGAGGGTAGGCGAGCAGTACTTC
CASSLTRVGEQYF
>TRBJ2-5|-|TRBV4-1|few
TGCGCCAGCAGCTCTCCTTCGGATCCGGCGCAGTACTTC
CASSSPSDPAQYF
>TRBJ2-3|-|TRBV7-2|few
TGTGCCAGCAGCTTAGTCGCAGGAGAACTCTCAGATACGCAGTATTTT
CASSLVAGELSDTQYF
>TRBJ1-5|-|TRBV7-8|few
TGTGCCAGCAGCTTACATCAGCAGCCCCAGCATTTT
CASSLHQQPQHF
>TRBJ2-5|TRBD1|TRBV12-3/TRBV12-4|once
TGTGCCAGCAGGTTTTCGACAGGGGTAGAGACCCAGTACTTC
CASRFSTGVETQYF
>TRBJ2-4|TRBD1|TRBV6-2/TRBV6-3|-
TGTGCCAGCAGTTACCTCGAAAGGACAGGGGAAAACATTCAGTACTTC
CASSYLERTGENIQYF
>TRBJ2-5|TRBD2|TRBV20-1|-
TGCAGTGCTAGAAGCGGGGGTTACCAAGAGACCCAGTACTTC
CSARSGGYQETQYF
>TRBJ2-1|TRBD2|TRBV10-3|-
TGTGCCATCAGTGATGAGCGGGAGGGGAATGAGCAGTTCTTC
CAISDEREGNEQFF
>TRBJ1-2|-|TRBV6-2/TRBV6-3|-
TGTGCCAGCAGTGTTTCGGGGAATGGCTACACCTTC
CASSVSGNGYTF
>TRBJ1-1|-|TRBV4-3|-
TGCGCCAGCAGCCAAGTAAAGGGGCGCACTGAAGCTTTCTTT
CASSQVKGRTEAFF
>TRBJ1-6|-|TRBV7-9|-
TGTGCCAGCAGCTCCGGGGACTTTTCACCCCTCCACTTT
CASSSGDFSPLHF
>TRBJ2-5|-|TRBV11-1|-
TGTGCCAGCAGGCATCCTGACTGGCGGAATAACAATGAGCAGTACTTC
CASRHPDWRNNNEQYF
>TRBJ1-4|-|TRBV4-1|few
TGCGCCAGCAGCCACGGATTGGAGGTTAAAGAAAAACTGTTTTTT
CASSHGLEVKEKLFF
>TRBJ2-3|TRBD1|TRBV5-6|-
TGTGCCAGCAGCTACTATAGACAGGGGGCTACAGATACGCAGTATTTT
CASSYYRQGATDTQYF
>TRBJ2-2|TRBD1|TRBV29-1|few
TGCAGCGGACAGGGTACCACCGGGGAGCTGTTTTTT
CSGQGTTGELFF
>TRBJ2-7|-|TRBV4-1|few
TGCGCCAGCAGCCATACCACAGAGTCCTACGAGCAGTACTTC
CASSHTTESYEQYF